The 7 T cell receptor beta chains in this list originate from one sample, sequenced in a study of T cell clonotyping in hematopoietic cell transplantation. Clones were sequenced by immunoSEQ multiplex PCR, and TCRdb holds only the in-frame ones, with some missing. The repertoire holds approximately 8,500 clones, with roughly 80% as singletons. The sample was peripheral blood mononuclear cells, taken 180 days after allogeneic stem cell transplant. Receptor source: a female patient aged 50 to 60 who had an allogeneic stem cell transplant from an unrelated donor, so the T cells may come from the graft donor. Some clones in this sample may be carry-over from other donors' samples.

The chain recombines TRBV29-1 with TRBJ1-4, with a possible D match to TRBD1 (5 bases). The V gene's germline CDR1 is SQVTM and CDR2 ANQGSEA. Trimming pared 4 bases from V and 4 bases from J, leaving 7 bases between. This CDR3 has 12 residues. CDR3 amino acids: CSVGGINEKLFF. The CDR3 DNA is TGCAGCGTTGGGGGGATTAATGAAAAACTGTTTTTT.

The chain links TRBV19 to TRBJ1-1; the D gene is possibly TRBD1 (6 bases). V was cut by 7 bases and J by 7 bases, with 22 bases left in between. Germline V lookup: CDR1 LNHDA, CDR2 SQIVND (reference sequence). The CDR3 sequence is 15 residues long. The DNA of the CDR3 is TGTGCCAGTACCTCGCGAGGCAGGGGCTCTTTTGAAGCTTTCTTT. It specifies CASTSRGRGSFEAFF.

The chain combines TRBV10-3 with TRBJ1-2; maybe TRBD1 (6 bases). The V gene lost 3 bases and the J gene lost 2 bases, with 13 bases spanning the gap. The CDR3 sequence is 15 residues long. CDR1 and CDR2 from the germline V gene are ENHRY and SYGVKD. This CDR3 reads CAISDLGGANYGYTF. DNA of the CDR3: TGTGCCATCAGTGATCTTGGGGGCGCAAACTATGGCTACACCTTC.

The gene calls are TRBV25-1 and TRBJ1-2; a possible D gene is TRBD1 (5 bases). V lost 1 base, J lost 6 bases, and 24 bases lay in between. Germline assignment: CDR1 MGHDK and CDR2 SYGVNS. The CDR3 is made up of 18 amino acids. CDR3 bases: TGTGCCAGCAGTGAATCGGGGGGTTCAGGAATGGGGAGGCATGGCTACACCTTC. Its protein is CASSESGGSGMGRHGYTF.

The genes are TRBV6-6 and TRBJ2-7; D gene uncertain. The CDR3 sequence is 13 residues long. Looked up from germline, CDR1 is MNHNY and CDR2 is SVGAGI (reference sequence). V gave up 11 bases and J gave up 2 bases, with 16 bases separating them. Here the CDR3 reads CASARAYTYEQYF. The CDR3 DNA follows: TGTGCCTCCGCCCGGGCATATACCTACGAGCAGTACTTC.

The chain is built from TRBV13 and TRBJ2-1; the D gene is possibly TRBD2 (5 bases). Trimming took off 1 base at V and 1 base at J, with 14 bases between the two ends. The germline CDR1 and CDR2 sequences are PRHDT and FYEKMQ (reference sequence). This CDR3 is built from 17 residues. The CDR3 DNA sequence: TGTGCCAGCAGCTTAGTTGGGGAGTTTGGGTCCTACAATGAGCAGTTCTTC. Residues: CASSLVGEFGSYNEQFF.

The chain employs TRBV6-1 and TRBJ2-7; 7 nucleotides line up with TRBD1. The junction had 8 bases not matched to a gene; V was cut back by 10 bases and J by 5 bases. The length of the CDR3 is 12 residues. Per germline, CDR1 MNHNS and CDR2 SASEGT. The CDR3 DNA reads as TGTGCCAACCGAGGGGGCGAAGACGAGCAGTACTTC. Amino acid sequence: CANRGGEDEQYF.